The rows below give T cell receptor beta chains drawn from one sample of a study of T cell repertoires in cytomegalovirus infection. MiXCR was run by TCRdb on the reads, yielding one entry per CDR3 protein. Of 200,000 to 250,000 distinct CDR3 sequences in the sample, about 38% were seen once. For these receptors, no antigen is known. The sequencing here drew on CD8+ T cells from cultured PBMCs, taken from culture after CMV antigen stimulation. All receptors come from a human donor in good health (CMV status not recorded). Some clones in this sample may be carry-over from other donors' samples. Each CDR3 is given with its conserved first and last residue. The D gene is left open where the match is weak. For some rows the clone size is stated as once, few or many, or as a class when expanded; others skip it.

CDR3 length: 15; V gene: TRBV6-5; clone size: few; J gene: TRBJ2-2; D gene: .; CDR3 protein: CASSYATSFSGELFF; CDR3 DNA: TGTGCCAGCAGTTACGCCACTAGTTTTTCCGGGGAGCTGTTTTTT
CDR3 length: 11; V gene: TRBV12-3/TRBV12-4; clone size: .; J gene: TRBJ2-5; D gene: .; CDR3 protein: CASSNGESQYF; CDR3 DNA: TGTGCCAGCAGTAACGGCGAGTCCCAGTACTTC
CDR3 length: 13; V gene: TRBV19; clone size: .; J gene: TRBJ1-5; D gene: .; CDR3 protein: CASSMMRDQPQHF; CDR3 DNA: TGTGCCAGTAGTATGATGCGGGATCAGCCCCAGCATTTT
CDR3 length: 17; V gene: TRBV27; clone size: .; J gene: TRBJ2-7; D gene: TRBD2; CDR3 protein: CASSPPEGVAGGSEQYF; CDR3 DNA: TGTGCCAGCAGTCCCCCTGAAGGGGTAGCGGGAGGTAGCGAGCAGTACTTC
CDR3 length: 16; V gene: TRBV28; clone size: .; J gene: TRBJ2-3; D gene: TRBD2; CDR3 protein: CASKLAGAPSTDTQYF; CDR3 DNA: TGTGCCAGCAAACTAGCGGGAGCTCCGAGCACAGATACGCAGTATTTT
CDR3 length: 21; V gene: TRBV28; clone size: few; J gene: TRBJ2-3; D gene: .; CDR3 protein: CASSFLIRDSIQVAGMDTQYF; CDR3 DNA: TGTGCCAGCAGTTTCCTGATTCGCGACAGTATTCAGGTTGCGGGCATGGATACGCAGTATTTT
CDR3 length: 15; V gene: TRBV7-8; clone size: few; J gene: TRBJ2-4; D gene: .; CDR3 protein: CASSLYRADKNIQYF; CDR3 DNA: TGTGCCAGCAGCTTGTACAGGGCGGACAAAAACATTCAGTACTTC
CDR3 length: 18; V gene: TRBV11-2; clone size: .; J gene: TRBJ1-5; D gene: .; CDR3 protein: CASSFRQELPHSNQPQHF; CDR3 DNA: TGTGCCAGCAGCTTCCGGCAGGAGCTGCCACATAGCAATCAGCCCCAGCATTTT
CDR3 length: 15; V gene: TRBV19; clone size: once; J gene: TRBJ2-3; D gene: TRBD2; CDR3 protein: CASREGLAGTDTQYF; CDR3 DNA: TGTGCCAGTAGGGAGGGACTAGCGGGGACAGATACGCAGTATTTT
CDR3 length: 17; V gene: TRBV6-2/TRBV6-3; clone size: .; J gene: TRBJ1-6; D gene: .; CDR3 protein: CASRPEREGPLKGPLHF; CDR3 DNA: TGTGCCAGCAGACCCGAGAGGGAGGGACCCCTTAAGGGGCCCCTCCACTTT
CDR3 length: 14; V gene: TRBV7-2; clone size: few; J gene: TRBJ2-5; D gene: TRBD1; CDR3 protein: CASRHNRGRETQYF; CDR3 DNA: TGTGCCAGCAGACATAACAGGGGCCGGGAGACCCAGTACTTC
CDR3 length: 14; V gene: TRBV5-1; clone size: few; J gene: TRBJ2-1; D gene: TRBD1; CDR3 protein: CASNADRESYEQFF; CDR3 DNA: TGCGCCAGCAACGCGGACAGGGAATCCTATGAGCAGTTCTTC
CDR3 length: 16; V gene: TRBV27; clone size: .; J gene: TRBJ1-2; D gene: .; CDR3 protein: CASSLSLLQSNYGYTF; CDR3 DNA: TGTGCCAGCAGTTTATCCCTCCTACAGTCTAACTATGGCTACACCTTC
CDR3 length: 13; V gene: TRBV6-6; clone size: .; J gene: TRBJ1-2; D gene: .; CDR3 protein: CASNIRENDGYTF; CDR3 DNA: TGTGCCAGCAATATCAGGGAGAACGATGGCTACACCTTC
CDR3 length: 14; V gene: TRBV15; clone size: .; J gene: TRBJ2-7; D gene: .; CDR3 protein: CATSRAGRAYEQYF; CDR3 DNA: TGTGCCACCAGCAGAGCCGGACGGGCCTACGAGCAGTACTTC
CDR3 length: 16; V gene: TRBV7-6; clone size: .; J gene: TRBJ2-1; D gene: .; CDR3 protein: CASSLVTGGWNNEPFF; CDR3 DNA: TGTGCAAGCAGCTTAGTGACGGGGGGCTGGAACAATGAGCCGTTCTTC
CDR3 length: 13; V gene: TRBV7-1; clone size: .; J gene: TRBJ2-1; D gene: .; CDR3 protein: CASSNRQFNEQFF; CDR3 DNA: TGTGCCAGCAGCAACAGACAGTTCAATGAGCAGTTCTTC
CDR3 length: 20; V gene: TRBV10-3; clone size: few; J gene: TRBJ2-5; D gene: TRBD2; CDR3 protein: CAISESGTSGTLGAQETQYF; CDR3 DNA: TGTGCCATCAGTGAGTCGGGGACTAGCGGGACCCTAGGGGCCCAAGAGACCCAGTACTTC
CDR3 length: 17; V gene: TRBV11-1; clone size: few; J gene: TRBJ1-1; D gene: .; CDR3 protein: CASSPIMVSHMNTEAFF; CDR3 DNA: TGTGCCAGCAGCCCGATTATGGTCTCTCACATGAACACTGAAGCTTTCTTT
CDR3 length: 12; V gene: TRBV27; clone size: few; J gene: TRBJ1-5; D gene: .; CDR3 protein: CASGKVNQPQHF; CDR3 DNA: TGTGCCAGCGGGAAGGTCAATCAGCCCCAGCATTTT
CDR3 length: 15; V gene: TRBV7-9; clone size: many; J gene: TRBJ2-5; D gene: .; CDR3 protein: CASSPYLASQETQYF; CDR3 DNA: TGTGCCAGCAGTCCCTATCTAGCGTCTCAAGAGACCCAGTACTTC
CDR3 length: 15; V gene: TRBV30; clone size: .; J gene: TRBJ2-7; D gene: TRBD2; CDR3 protein: CAWGTGLTSGNEQYF; CDR3 DNA: TGTGCCTGGGGGACAGGTTTGACTAGCGGGAACGAGCAGTACTTC
CDR3 length: 17; V gene: TRBV10-3; clone size: .; J gene: TRBJ1-2; D gene: TRBD1; CDR3 protein: CAISERDRVFPNYGYTF; CDR3 DNA: TGTGCCATCAGTGAGAGGGACAGGGTGTTTCCTAACTATGGCTACACCTTC
CDR3 length: 14; V gene: TRBV7-4; clone size: few; J gene: TRBJ2-7; D gene: .; CDR3 protein: CASSLPDRAYEQYF; CDR3 DNA: TGTGCCAGCAGCTTACCGGACAGAGCCTACGAGCAGTACTTC
CDR3 length: 17; V gene: TRBV20-1; clone size: .; J gene: TRBJ2-5; D gene: .; CDR3 protein: CSARVKRGSVFGETQYF; CDR3 DNA: TGCAGTGCTAGAGTCAAGCGTGGTAGCGTATTCGGAGAGACCCAGTACTTC
CDR3 length: 19; V gene: TRBV7-2; clone size: .; J gene: TRBJ1-6; D gene: .; CDR3 protein: CASSLVATGGGSYNSPLHF; CDR3 DNA: TGTGCCAGCAGCTTAGTGGCCACAGGTGGAGGGTCCTATAATTCACCCCTCCACTTT
CDR3 length: 15; V gene: TRBV7-9; clone size: few; J gene: TRBJ1-1; D gene: .; CDR3 protein: CASSPRDTKNTEAFF; CDR3 DNA: TGTGCCAGCAGCCCACGGGACACCAAGAACACTGAAGCTTTCTTT
CDR3 length: 15; V gene: TRBV28; clone size: few; J gene: TRBJ2-1; D gene: TRBD2; CDR3 protein: CASSLLAGGRGEQFF; CDR3 DNA: TGTGCCAGCAGTTTGCTAGCGGGAGGGAGGGGTGAGCAGTTCTTC
CDR3 length: 16; V gene: TRBV7-6; clone size: .; J gene: TRBJ2-5; D gene: TRBD1; CDR3 protein: CASSFIFQGAQETQYF; CDR3 DNA: TGTGCCAGCAGCTTTATCTTTCAGGGGGCCCAAGAGACCCAGTACTTC
CDR3 length: 14; V gene: TRBV12-3/TRBV12-4; clone size: .; J gene: TRBJ2-5; D gene: .; CDR3 protein: CASSGLTGQETQYF; CDR3 DNA: TGTGCCAGCAGTGGGTTGACAGGCCAAGAGACCCAGTACTTC
CDR3 length: 15; V gene: TRBV6-5; clone size: .; J gene: TRBJ2-5; D gene: TRBD1; CDR3 protein: CASRPGTGASETQYF; CDR3 DNA: TGTGCCAGCAGACCCGGGACAGGGGCTTCGGAGACCCAGTACTTC
CDR3 length: 15; V gene: TRBV12-2; clone size: .; J gene: TRBJ2-2; D gene: .; CDR3 protein: CASRDRGTATGELFF; CDR3 DNA: TGTGCCAGCAGAGACAGGGGTACTGCGACCGGGGAGCTGTTTTTT
CDR3 length: 16; V gene: TRBV5-6; clone size: .; J gene: TRBJ2-1; D gene: .; CDR3 protein: CASSLAARGYYNEQFF; CDR3 DNA: TGTGCCAGCAGCTTGGCCGCTAGGGGGTACTACAATGAGCAGTTCTTC
CDR3 length: 15; V gene: TRBV7-3; clone size: few; J gene: TRBJ2-7; D gene: .; CDR3 protein: CASSPVGEAPDEQYF; CDR3 DNA: TGTGCCAGCAGCCCCGTGGGGGAGGCCCCCGACGAGCAGTACTTC
CDR3 length: 14; V gene: TRBV2; clone size: .; J gene: TRBJ1-1; D gene: .; CDR3 protein: CASSREGWNTEAFF; CDR3 DNA: TGTGCCAGCAGCCGGGAGGGGTGGAACACTGAAGCTTTCTTT
CDR3 length: 14; V gene: TRBV2; clone size: .; J gene: TRBJ2-7; D gene: .; CDR3 protein: CASSEASTSYEQYF; CDR3 DNA: TGTGCCAGCAGTGAAGCCTCAACCTCCTACGAGCAGTACTTC
CDR3 length: 15; V gene: TRBV4-1; clone size: .; J gene: TRBJ2-1; D gene: .; CDR3 protein: CASAGIRVTYNEQFF; CDR3 DNA: TGCGCCAGCGCCGGGATTAGAGTAACCTACAATGAGCAGTTCTTC
CDR3 length: 14; V gene: TRBV7-6; clone size: many; J gene: TRBJ1-1; D gene: .; CDR3 protein: CASSRGRLNTEAFF; CDR3 DNA: TGTGCCAGCAGTCGAGGGCGTTTAAACACTGAAGCTTTCTTT
CDR3 length: 13; V gene: TRBV19; clone size: .; J gene: TRBJ2-1; D gene: .; CDR3 protein: CASSTGLRVEQFF; CDR3 DNA: TGTGCCAGTAGTACCGGACTGCGGGTGGAGCAGTTCTTC
CDR3 length: 15; V gene: TRBV7-8; clone size: many; J gene: TRBJ1-5; D gene: .; CDR3 protein: CASSLVGGERQPQHF; CDR3 DNA: TGTGCCAGCAGCTTAGTAGGGGGAGAAAGGCAGCCCCAGCATTTT
CDR3 length: 15; V gene: TRBV27; clone size: few; J gene: TRBJ1-6; D gene: .; CDR3 protein: CASTPGSSYNSPLHF; CDR3 DNA: TGTGCCAGCACCCCGGGGAGCTCCTATAATTCACCCCTCCACTTT
CDR3 length: 15; V gene: TRBV10-3; clone size: few; J gene: TRBJ1-1; D gene: TRBD1; CDR3 protein: CAISESSGGNTEAFF; CDR3 DNA: TGTGCCATCAGTGAGTCTTCAGGGGGGAACACTGAAGCTTTCTTT
CDR3 length: 14; V gene: TRBV15; clone size: few; J gene: TRBJ2-1; D gene: .; CDR3 protein: CATSTGLNSNEQFF; CDR3 DNA: TGTGCCACCAGCACCGGACTGAACTCCAATGAGCAGTTCTTC
CDR3 length: 16; V gene: TRBV4-1; clone size: .; J gene: TRBJ2-7; D gene: .; CDR3 protein: CASSQDLYSRANEQYF; CDR3 DNA: TGCGCCAGCAGCCAAGATCTGTACAGCCGGGCCAACGAGCAGTACTTC
CDR3 length: 13; V gene: TRBV27; clone size: few; J gene: TRBJ2-7; D gene: .; CDR3 protein: CATRLGGSYEQYF; CDR3 DNA: TGTGCCACCCGGTTAGGGGGTTCCTACGAGCAGTACTTC
CDR3 length: 16; V gene: TRBV13; clone size: .; J gene: TRBJ1-6; D gene: .; CDR3 protein: CASSFTAVGYNSPLHF; CDR3 DNA: TGTGCCAGCAGCTTCACCGCGGTGGGCTATAATTCACCCCTCCACTTT
CDR3 length: 15; V gene: TRBV7-9; clone size: few; J gene: TRBJ2-7; D gene: TRBD2; CDR3 protein: CASSGSGRTPYEQYF; CDR3 DNA: TGTGCCAGCAGCGGAAGCGGGAGAACCCCTTACGAGCAGTACTTC
CDR3 length: 13; V gene: TRBV6-4; clone size: .; J gene: TRBJ2-1; D gene: .; CDR3 protein: CASSYPESDEQFF; CDR3 DNA: TGTGCCAGCAGTTACCCCGAGTCGGATGAGCAGTTCTTC
CDR3 length: 14; V gene: TRBV7-9; clone size: few; J gene: TRBJ1-1; D gene: .; CDR3 protein: CASSLAETPTEAFF; CDR3 DNA: TGTGCCAGCAGCTTAGCGGAGACGCCCACTGAAGCTTTCTTT
CDR3 length: 16; V gene: TRBV7-9; clone size: many; J gene: TRBJ1-5; D gene: .; CDR3 protein: CASSLDYNVNPQPQHF; CDR3 DNA: TGTGCCAGCAGCTTAGATTACAACGTCAATCCACAGCCCCAGCATTTT
CDR3 length: 14; V gene: TRBV28; clone size: few; J gene: TRBJ2-7; D gene: .; CDR3 protein: CASSLYRLTYEQYF; CDR3 DNA: TGTGCCAGCAGTTTATATCGACTTACCTACGAGCAGTACTTC
CDR3 length: 15; V gene: TRBV10-2; clone size: .; J gene: TRBJ2-1; D gene: TRBD1; CDR3 protein: CASTPSRGIRNEQFF; CDR3 DNA: TGCGCCAGCACCCCGAGCAGGGGGATAAGGAATGAGCAGTTCTTC
CDR3 length: 18; V gene: TRBV11-2; clone size: .; J gene: TRBJ2-1; D gene: TRBD1; CDR3 protein: CASSLSGTAPGSYNEQFF; CDR3 DNA: TGTGCCAGCAGCTTATCGGGGACAGCTCCGGGCTCCTACAATGAGCAGTTCTTC
CDR3 length: 13; V gene: TRBV7-3; clone size: .; J gene: TRBJ1-2; D gene: TRBD1; CDR3 protein: CASSIGTGYGYTF; CDR3 DNA: TGTGCCAGCAGCATCGGGACAGGCTATGGCTACACCTTC
CDR3 length: 15; V gene: TRBV4-1; clone size: many; J gene: TRBJ2-3; D gene: .; CDR3 protein: CASSHRGDFTDTQYF; CDR3 DNA: TGCGCCAGCAGCCACAGGGGAGACTTCACAGATACGCAGTATTTT
CDR3 length: 17; V gene: TRBV19; clone size: few; J gene: TRBJ2-4; D gene: .; CDR3 protein: CASSRGYGGTPKNIQYF; CDR3 DNA: TGTGCCAGTAGTCGAGGATACGGGGGCACCCCGAAAAACATTCAGTACTTC
CDR3 length: 14; V gene: TRBV5-6; clone size: .; J gene: TRBJ2-4; D gene: .; CDR3 protein: CASSLRRGENIQYF; CDR3 DNA: TGTGCCAGCAGCTTGCGGAGAGGGGAAAACATTCAGTACTTC
CDR3 length: 13; V gene: TRBV7-3; clone size: .; J gene: TRBJ1-2; D gene: TRBD1; CDR3 protein: CASSPPGQVMGSF; CDR3 DNA: TGTGCCAGCAGCCCACCGGGACAGGTGATGGGCAGCTTC
CDR3 length: 13; V gene: TRBV5-4; clone size: .; J gene: TRBJ1-2; D gene: .; CDR3 protein: CASSLTGNPPYTF; CDR3 DNA: TGTGCCAGCAGCTTGACAGGGAATCCCCCCTACACCTTC
CDR3 length: 14; V gene: TRBV28; clone size: .; J gene: TRBJ1-1; D gene: .; CDR3 protein: CASSLAGWNTEAFF; CDR3 DNA: TGTGCCAGCAGTTTGGCAGGGTGGAACACTGAAGCTTTCTTT